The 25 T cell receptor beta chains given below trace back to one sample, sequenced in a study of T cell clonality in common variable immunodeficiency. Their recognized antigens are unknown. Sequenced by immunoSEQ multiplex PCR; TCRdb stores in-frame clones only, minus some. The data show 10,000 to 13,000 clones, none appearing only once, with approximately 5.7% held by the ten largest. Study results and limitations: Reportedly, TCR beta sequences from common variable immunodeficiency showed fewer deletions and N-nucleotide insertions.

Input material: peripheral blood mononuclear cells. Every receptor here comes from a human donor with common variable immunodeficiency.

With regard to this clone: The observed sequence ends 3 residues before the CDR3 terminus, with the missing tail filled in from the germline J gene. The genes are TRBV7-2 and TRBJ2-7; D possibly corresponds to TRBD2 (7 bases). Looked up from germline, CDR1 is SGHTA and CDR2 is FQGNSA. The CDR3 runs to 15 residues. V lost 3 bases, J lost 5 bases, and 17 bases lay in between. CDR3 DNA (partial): TGTGCCAGCAGCTTTTTCGCGGGGGCCGTGGACGAG. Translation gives CASSFFAGAVDE. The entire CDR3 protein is CASSFFAGAVDEQYF.

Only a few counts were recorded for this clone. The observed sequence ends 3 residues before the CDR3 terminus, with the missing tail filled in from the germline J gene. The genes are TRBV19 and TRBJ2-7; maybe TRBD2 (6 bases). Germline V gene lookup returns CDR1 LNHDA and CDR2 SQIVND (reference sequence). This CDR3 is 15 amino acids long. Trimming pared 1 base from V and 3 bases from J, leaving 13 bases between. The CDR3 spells CASSIVGTGGYEQYF. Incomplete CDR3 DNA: TGTGCCAGTAGTATAGTTGGGACCGGGGGCTACGAG.

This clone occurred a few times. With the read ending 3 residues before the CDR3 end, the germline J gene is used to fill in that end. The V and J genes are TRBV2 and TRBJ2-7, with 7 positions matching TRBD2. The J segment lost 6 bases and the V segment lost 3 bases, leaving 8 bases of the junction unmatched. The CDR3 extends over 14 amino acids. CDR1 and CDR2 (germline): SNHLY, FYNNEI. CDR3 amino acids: CASSESAGPLEQYF. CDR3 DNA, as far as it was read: TGTGCCAGCAGTGAGTCAGCGGGACCTCTCGAG.

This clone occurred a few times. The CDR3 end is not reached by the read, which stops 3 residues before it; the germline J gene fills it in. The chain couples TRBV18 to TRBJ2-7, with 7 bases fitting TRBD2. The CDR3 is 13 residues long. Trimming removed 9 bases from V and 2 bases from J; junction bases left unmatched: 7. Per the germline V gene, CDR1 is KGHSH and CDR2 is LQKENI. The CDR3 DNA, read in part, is TGTGCCAGTTCCGCGCGGGAGCCCTACGAG. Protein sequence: CASSAREPYE. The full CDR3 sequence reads CASSAREPYEQYF.

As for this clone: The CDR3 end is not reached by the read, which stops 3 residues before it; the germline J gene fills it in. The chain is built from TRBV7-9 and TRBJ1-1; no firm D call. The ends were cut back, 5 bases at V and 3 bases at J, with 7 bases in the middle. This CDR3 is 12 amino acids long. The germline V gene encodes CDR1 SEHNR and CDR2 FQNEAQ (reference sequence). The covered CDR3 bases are TGTGCCAGCAGCCGGAGGGACACTGAA. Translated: CASSRRDTE. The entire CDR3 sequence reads CASSRRDTEAFF.

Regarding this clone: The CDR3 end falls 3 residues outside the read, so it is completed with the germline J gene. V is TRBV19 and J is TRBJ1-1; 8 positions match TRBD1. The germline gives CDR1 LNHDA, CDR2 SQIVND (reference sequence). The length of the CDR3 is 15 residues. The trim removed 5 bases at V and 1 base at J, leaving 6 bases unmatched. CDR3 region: CASSETGTGNTEAFF. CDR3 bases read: TGTGCCAGTAGTGAAACCGGGACAGGGAACACTGAA.

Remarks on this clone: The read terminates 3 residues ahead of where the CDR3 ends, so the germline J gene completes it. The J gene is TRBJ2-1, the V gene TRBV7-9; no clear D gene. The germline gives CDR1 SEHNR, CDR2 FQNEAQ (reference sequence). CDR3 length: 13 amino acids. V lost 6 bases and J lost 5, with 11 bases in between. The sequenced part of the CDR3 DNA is TGTGCCAGCAGGCCTAGGAGTGACAATGAG. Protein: CASRPRSDNE. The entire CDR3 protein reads CASRPRSDNEQFF.

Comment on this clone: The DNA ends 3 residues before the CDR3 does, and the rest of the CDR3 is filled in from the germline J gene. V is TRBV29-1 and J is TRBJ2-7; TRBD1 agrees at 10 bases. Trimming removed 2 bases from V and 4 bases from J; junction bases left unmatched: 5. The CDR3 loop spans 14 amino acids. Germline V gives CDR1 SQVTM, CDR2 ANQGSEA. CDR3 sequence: CSVERTGGRYEQYF. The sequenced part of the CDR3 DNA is TGCAGCGTTGAACGGACAGGGGGACGATACGAG.

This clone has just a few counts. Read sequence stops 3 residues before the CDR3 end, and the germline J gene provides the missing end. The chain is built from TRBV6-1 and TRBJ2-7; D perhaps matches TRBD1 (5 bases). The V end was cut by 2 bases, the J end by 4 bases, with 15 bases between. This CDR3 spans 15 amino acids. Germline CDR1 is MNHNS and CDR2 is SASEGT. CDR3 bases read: TGTGCCAGCAGTGAATTTCAGGGTAGCATGTACGAG. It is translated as CASSEFQGSMYE. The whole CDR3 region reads CASSEFQGSMYEQYF.

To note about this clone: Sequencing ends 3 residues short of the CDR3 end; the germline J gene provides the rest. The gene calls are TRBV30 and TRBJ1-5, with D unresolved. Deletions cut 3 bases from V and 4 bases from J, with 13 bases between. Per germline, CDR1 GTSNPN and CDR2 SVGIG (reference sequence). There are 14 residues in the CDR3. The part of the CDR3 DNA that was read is TGTGCCTGGAGGTTCGGCGGACTGAATCAGCCC. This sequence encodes CAWRFGGLNQP. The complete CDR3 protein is CAWRFGGLNQPQHF.

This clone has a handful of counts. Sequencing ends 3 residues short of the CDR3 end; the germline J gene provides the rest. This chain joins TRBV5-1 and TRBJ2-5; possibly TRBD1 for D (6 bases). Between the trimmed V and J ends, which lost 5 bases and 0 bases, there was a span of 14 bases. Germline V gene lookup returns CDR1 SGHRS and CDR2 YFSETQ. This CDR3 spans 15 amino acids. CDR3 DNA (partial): TGCGCCAGCAGGTCAATGGGGGCAGACCAAGAGACC. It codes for CASRSMGADQET. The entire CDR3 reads CASRSMGADQETQYF. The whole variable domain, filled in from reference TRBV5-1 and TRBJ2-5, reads KAGVTQTPRYLIKTRGQQVTLSCSPISGHRSVSWYQQTPGQGLQFLFEYFSETQRNKGNFPGRFSGRQFSNSRSEMNVSTLELGDSALYLCASRSMGADQETQYFGPGTRLLVL.

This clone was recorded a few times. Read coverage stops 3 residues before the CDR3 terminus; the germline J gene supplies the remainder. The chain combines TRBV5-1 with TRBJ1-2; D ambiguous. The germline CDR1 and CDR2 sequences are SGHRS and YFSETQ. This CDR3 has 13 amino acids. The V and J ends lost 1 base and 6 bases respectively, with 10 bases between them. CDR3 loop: CASSLFRSDGYTF. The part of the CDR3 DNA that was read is TGCGCCAGCAGCTTGTTTAGAAGTGATGGC.

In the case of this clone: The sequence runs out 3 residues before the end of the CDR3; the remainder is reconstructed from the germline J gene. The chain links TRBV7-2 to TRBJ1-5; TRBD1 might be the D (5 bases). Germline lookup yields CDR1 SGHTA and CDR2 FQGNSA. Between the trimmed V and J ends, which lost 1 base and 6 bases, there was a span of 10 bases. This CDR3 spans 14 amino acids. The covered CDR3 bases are TGTGCCAGCAGCTTAGGTCAGGGAGGTCAGCCC. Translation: CASSLGQGGQP. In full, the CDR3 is CASSLGQGGQPQHF.

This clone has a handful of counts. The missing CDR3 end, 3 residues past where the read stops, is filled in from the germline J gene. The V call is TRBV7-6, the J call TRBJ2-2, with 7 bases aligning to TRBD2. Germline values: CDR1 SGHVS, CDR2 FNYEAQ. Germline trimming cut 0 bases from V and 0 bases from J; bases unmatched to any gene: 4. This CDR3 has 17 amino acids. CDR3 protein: CASSLAASGANTGELFF. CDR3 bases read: TGTGCCAGCAGCTTAGCGGCGAGCGGGGCGAACACCGGGGAG.

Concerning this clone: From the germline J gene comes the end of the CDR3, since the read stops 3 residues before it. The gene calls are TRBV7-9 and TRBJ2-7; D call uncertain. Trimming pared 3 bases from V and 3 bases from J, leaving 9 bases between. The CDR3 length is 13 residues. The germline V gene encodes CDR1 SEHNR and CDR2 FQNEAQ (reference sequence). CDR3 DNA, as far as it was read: TGTGCCAGCAGCTTCGAGCTCGTCTACGAG. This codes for CASSFELVYE. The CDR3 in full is CASSFELVYEQYF.

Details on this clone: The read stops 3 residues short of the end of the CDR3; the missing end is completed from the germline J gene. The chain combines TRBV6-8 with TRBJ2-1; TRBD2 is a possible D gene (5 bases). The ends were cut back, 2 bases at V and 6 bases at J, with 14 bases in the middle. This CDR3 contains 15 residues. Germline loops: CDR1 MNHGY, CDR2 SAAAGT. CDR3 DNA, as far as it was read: TGTGCCAGCAGTTACGACTCTCCTAGCATCAATGAG. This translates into CASSYDSPSINE. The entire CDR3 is CASSYDSPSINEQFF.

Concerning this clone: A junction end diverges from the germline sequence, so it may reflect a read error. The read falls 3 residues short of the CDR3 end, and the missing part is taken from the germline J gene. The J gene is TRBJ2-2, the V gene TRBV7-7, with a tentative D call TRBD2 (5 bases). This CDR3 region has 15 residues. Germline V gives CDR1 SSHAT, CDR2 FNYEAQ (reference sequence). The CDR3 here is CASSFGTRGTGELFF. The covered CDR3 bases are TGTGCTAGCAGCTTTGGAACCCGGGGCACCGGGGAG.

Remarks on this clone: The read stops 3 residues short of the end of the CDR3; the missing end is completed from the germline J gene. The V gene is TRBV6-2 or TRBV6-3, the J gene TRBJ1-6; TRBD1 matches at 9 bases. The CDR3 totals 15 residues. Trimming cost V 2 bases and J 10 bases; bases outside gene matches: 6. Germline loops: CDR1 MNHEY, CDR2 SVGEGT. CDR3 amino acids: CASSYPDRGSSPLHF. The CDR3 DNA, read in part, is TGTGCCAGCAGTTACCCTGACAGGGGGTCCTCACCC.

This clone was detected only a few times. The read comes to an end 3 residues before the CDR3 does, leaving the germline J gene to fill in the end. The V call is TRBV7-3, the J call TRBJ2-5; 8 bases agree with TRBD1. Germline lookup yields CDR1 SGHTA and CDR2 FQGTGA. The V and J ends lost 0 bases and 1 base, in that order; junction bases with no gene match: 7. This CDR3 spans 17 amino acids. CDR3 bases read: TGTGCCAGCAGCTTAACGAGGGCAGGGGGCTCCCAAGAGACC. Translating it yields CASSLTRAGGSQET. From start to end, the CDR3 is CASSLTRAGGSQETQYF.

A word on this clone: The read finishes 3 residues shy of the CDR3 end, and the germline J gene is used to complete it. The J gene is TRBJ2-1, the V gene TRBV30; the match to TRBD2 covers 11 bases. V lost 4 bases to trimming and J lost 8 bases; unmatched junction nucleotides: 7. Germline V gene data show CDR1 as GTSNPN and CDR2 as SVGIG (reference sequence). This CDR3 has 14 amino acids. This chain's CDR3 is CAWNVRGLADEQFF. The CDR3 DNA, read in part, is TGTGCCTGGAATGTGCGGGGACTAGCGGATGAG.

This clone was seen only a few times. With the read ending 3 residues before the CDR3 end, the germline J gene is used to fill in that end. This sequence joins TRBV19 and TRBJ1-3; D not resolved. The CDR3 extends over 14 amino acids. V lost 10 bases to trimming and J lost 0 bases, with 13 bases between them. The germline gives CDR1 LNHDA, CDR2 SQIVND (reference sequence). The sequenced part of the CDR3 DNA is TGTGCCACTCGGGGTCCGAGCTCTGGAAACACC. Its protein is CATRGPSSGNT. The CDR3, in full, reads CATRGPSSGNTIYF.

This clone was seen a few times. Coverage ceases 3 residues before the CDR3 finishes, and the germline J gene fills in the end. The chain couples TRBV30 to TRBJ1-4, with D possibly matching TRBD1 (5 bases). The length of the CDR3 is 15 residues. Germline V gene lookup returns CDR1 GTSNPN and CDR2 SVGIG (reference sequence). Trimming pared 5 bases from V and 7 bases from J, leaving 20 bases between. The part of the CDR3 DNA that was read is TGTGCCTGGCAATACCAGGGAGGTCTTCCTGAAAAA. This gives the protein CAWQYQGGLPEK. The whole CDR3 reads CAWQYQGGLPEKLFF.

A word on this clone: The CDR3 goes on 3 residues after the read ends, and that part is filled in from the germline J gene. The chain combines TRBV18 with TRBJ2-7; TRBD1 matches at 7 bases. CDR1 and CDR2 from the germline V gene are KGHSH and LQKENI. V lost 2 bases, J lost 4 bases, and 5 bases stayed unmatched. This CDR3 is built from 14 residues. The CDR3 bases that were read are TGTGCCAGCTCACCATTCGACAGGGCGTACGAG. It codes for CASSPFDRAYE. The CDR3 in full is CASSPFDRAYEQYF.

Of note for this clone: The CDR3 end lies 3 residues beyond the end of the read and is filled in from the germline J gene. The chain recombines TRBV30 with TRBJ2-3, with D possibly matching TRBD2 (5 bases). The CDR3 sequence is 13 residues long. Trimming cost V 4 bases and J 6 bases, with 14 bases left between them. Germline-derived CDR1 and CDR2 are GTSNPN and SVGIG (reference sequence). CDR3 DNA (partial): TGTGCCTGGACGCAGCGGATCAGGGATACG. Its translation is CAWTQRIRDT. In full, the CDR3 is CAWTQRIRDTQYF.

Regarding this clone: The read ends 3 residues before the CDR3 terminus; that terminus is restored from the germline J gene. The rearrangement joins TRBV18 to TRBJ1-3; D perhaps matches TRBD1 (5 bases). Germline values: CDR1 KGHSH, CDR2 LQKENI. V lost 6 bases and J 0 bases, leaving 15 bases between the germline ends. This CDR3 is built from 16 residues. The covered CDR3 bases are TGTGCCAGCTCCCGGGCCAGGGCGAGCTCTGGAAACACC. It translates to CASSRARASSGNT. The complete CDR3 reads CASSRARASSGNTIYF.